What follows are 27 T cell receptor beta chains derived from one specimen sequenced in a study of T cell responses to AZD1222 COVID-19 vaccine. Data came from immunoSEQ multiplex PCR; TCRdb stores just in-frame clones and leaves some out. The repertoire holds 150,000 to 170,000 clones, with 88% as singletons. The material sequenced was peripheral blood, taken on day 0 of AZD1222 vaccination. These receptors originate from an adult in good health.

DNA of the CDR3: TGTGCCAGCAGTGCCACCACCAATAATGAAAAACTGTTTTTT. Translated, it gives CASSATTNNEKLFF. The chain links TRBV2 to TRBJ1-4; D not resolved. The CDR3 sequence is 14 residues long. V lost 4 bases and J 4 bases, leaving 10 bases between the germline ends. The germline gives CDR1 SNHLY, CDR2 FYNNEI.

The chain uses TRBV19 and TRBJ1-5; TRBD1 might be the D (5 bases). The CDR3 is 16 residues long. CDR1 and CDR2 from the germline V gene are LNHDA and SQIVND (reference sequence). V lost 10 bases to trimming and J lost 2 bases, with 21 bases between them. CDR3 region: CATKMGSGVGNQPQHF. As DNA, the CDR3 is TGTGCCACGAAAATGGGGTCGGGGGTAGGCAATCAGCCCCAGCATTTT. The variable domain in full, with the rest retrieved from reference TRBV19 and TRBJ1-5, is DGGITQSPKYLFRKEGQNVTLSCEQNLNHDAMYWYRQDPGQGLRLIYYSQIVNDFQKGDIAEGYSVSREKKESFPLTVTSAQKNPTAFYLCATKMGSGVGNQPQHFGDGTRLSIL.

This clone was seen a few times. As DNA, the CDR3 is TGTGCCAGCCGAGGAGGGGGCGGAATGAACACTGAAGCTTTCTTT. Translating gives CASRGGGGMNTEAFF. The chain combines TRBV7-2 with TRBJ1-1; TRBD1 matches at 7 bases. V shed 8 bases, J shed 0 bases, and the junction held 9 bases outside the gene matches. This CDR3 contains 15 residues. The V gene's germline CDR1 is SGHTA and CDR2 FQGNSA. Looking up the rest from reference TRBV7-2 and TRBJ1-1 gives the full variable domain: GAGVSQSPSNKVTEKGKDVELRCDPISGHTALYWYRQSLGQGLEFLIYFQGNSAPDKSGLPSDRFSAERTGGSVSTLTIQRTQQEDSAVYLCASRGGGGMNTEAFFGQGTRLTVV.

This chain links TRBV14 with TRBJ1-3; D is unclear. There are 15 residues in the CDR3. Germline CDR1 is SGHDN and CDR2 is FVKESK. V lost 6 bases and J lost 0, with 12 bases in between. CDR3 amino acids: CASRPSGSSGNTIYF. The CDR3 nucleotides read TGTGCCAGCAGACCTTCCGGGAGCTCTGGAAACACCATATATTTT.

This clone appeared once. The V call is TRBV21-1, the J call TRBJ1-2; TRBD1 was called by the table and not checked on the DNA. TRBV21-1 is given as a pseudogene. The CDR3 length is 13 residues. The CDR3: CASSNPGDYGYTF. CDR3 nucleotide sequence: TGTGCCAGCAGCAATCCAGGGGACTATGGCTACACCTTC.

The chain joins TRBV7-8 to TRBJ2-7; tentatively, D is TRBD1 (5 bases). This CDR3 has 13 amino acids. The V gene lost 4 bases and the J gene lost 1 base, with 8 bases spanning the gap. Germline V gene data show CDR1 as SGHVS and CDR2 as FQNEAQ. CDR3 nucleotides: TGTGCCAGCAGCTCGGACACATCCTACGAGCAGTACTTC. Protein: CASSSDTSYEQYF.

The chain joins TRBV5-1 to TRBJ2-7; 8 bases agree with TRBD1. V trimming: 0 bases; J trimming: 5 bases; junction bases outside the gene matches: 7. The CDR3 is 15 amino acids. Germline assignment: CDR1 SGHRS and CDR2 YFSETQ. CDR3: CASSLEGQAVDEQYF. The CDR3 DNA reads as TGCGCCAGCAGCTTGGAGGGACAGGCCGTAGACGAGCAGTACTTC.

CDR3 bases: TGTGCCAGCAGTTTAATCGGGGATATCGGAGAAAAACTGTTTTTT. This translates into CASSLIGDIGEKLFF. The V call is TRBV27, the J call TRBJ1-4, with D unresolved. This CDR3 spans 15 amino acids. Germline-derived CDR1 and CDR2 are MNHEY and SMNVEV (reference sequence). Trimming cost V 2 bases and J 8 bases, with 15 bases left between them.

J is TRBJ2-7 and V is TRBV5-6; D might be TRBD1 (5 bases). Per the germline V gene, CDR1 is SGHDT and CDR2 is YYEEEE. Trimming took 0 bases from V and 5 from J, leaving 15 bases between them. This CDR3 has 15 residues. CDR3 protein: CASSLEFWQGDEQYF. Here the CDR3 DNA reads TGTGCCAGCAGCTTGGAATTCTGGCAGGGCGACGAGCAGTACTTC.

CDR3: CASSSGTGSYEQYF. For the CDR3, the DNA is TGTGCCAGCAGCTCGGGGACAGGCTCCTACGAGCAGTACTTC. V is TRBV21-1 and J is TRBJ2-7; TRBD1, as called in the table, went unchecked against the DNA. TRBV21-1 is a pseudogene segment. The CDR3 covers 14 residues.

The chain links TRBV6-2 or TRBV6-3 to TRBJ1-1; possible D gene TRBD1, 6 bases. Trimming took 6 bases from V and 6 from J, leaving 20 bases between them. Looked up from germline, CDR1 is MNHEY and CDR2 is SVGEGT. The CDR3 covers 15 residues. CDR3 nucleotide sequence: TGTGCCAGCAGCAACTACAGGGTGGTAGGCGCTGAAGCTTTCTTT. Amino acid sequence: CASSNYRVVGAEAFF.

The table lists this clone with a count of one. The chain has TRBV19 and TRBJ2-3; TRBD2 is a possible D gene (6 bases). V was clipped by 6 bases and J by 1 base, with 11 bases between them. The CDR3 contains 14 residues. Germline V lookup: CDR1 LNHDA, CDR2 SQIVND (reference sequence). DNA for the CDR3: TGTGCCAGTAGCTGGGACTTACGCACAGATACGCAGTATTTT. Translating gives CASSWDLRTDTQYF.

The V and J genes are TRBV7-8 and TRBJ1-3; D remains ambiguous. The V end lost 1 base, the J end lost 2 bases, and 6 bases lay between the germline ends. From germline, CDR1 is SGHVS and CDR2 FQNEAQ. The length of the CDR3 is 14 residues. Written as DNA, the CDR3 is TGTGCCAGCAGCTTAGGCAGCCCTGGAAACACCATATATTTT. Translation gives CASSLGSPGNTIYF.

This clone came up once. The chain has TRBV3-1 (or the pseudogene TRBV3-2) and TRBJ1-6, with D tentatively TRBD1 (5 bases). Trimming took 0 bases from V and 13 from J, leaving 10 bases between them. The CDR3 loop spans 13 amino acids. Germline CDR1 is LGHDT and CDR2 is YNNKEL (reference sequence). The CDR3 here is CASSQDKGEPLHF. In DNA, the CDR3 is TGTGCCAGCAGCCAAGATAAAGGGGAGCCCCTCCACTTT.

This clone has just a few counts. V usage is TRBV29-1 and J usage is TRBJ1-2; a weak D match, TRBD1 (5 bases). This CDR3 has 12 amino acids. V lost 4 bases to trimming and J lost 8 bases, with 14 bases between them. CDR1 is SQVTM and CDR2 is ANQGSEA in the germline V gene. The CDR3 DNA sequence: TGCAGCGTTGTTAGGGGAGATGGAGGCTACACCTTC. This codes for CSVVRGDGGYTF.

The chain employs TRBV5-5 and TRBJ1-2, with D uncertain. CDR1 and CDR2 (germline): SGHKS, YYEKEE (reference sequence). Trimming removed 8 bases from V and 3 bases from J, with 17 bases in between. CDR3 length: 14 residues. The CDR3 DNA follows: TGTGCCAGAGGAAGGTGGGTTATCGACTATGGCTACACCTTC. This codes for CARGRWVIDYGYTF.

This rearrangement joins TRBV3-1 (or the pseudogene TRBV3-2) to TRBJ2-2; TRBD2 is a possible D gene (6 bases). Germline CDR1 is LGHDT and CDR2 is YNNKEL (reference sequence). CDR3 size: 17 residues. V dropped 4 bases and J dropped 1 base, with 16 bases sitting between them. CDR3 amino acids: CASSPIGRGLNTGELFF. For the CDR3, the DNA is TGTGCCAGCAGCCCTATAGGACGGGGACTGAACACCGGGGAGCTGTTTTTT.

The chain combines TRBV9 with TRBJ1-4; no clear D gene. Trimming removed 0 bases from V and 4 bases from J, with 13 bases in between. This CDR3 has 16 residues. Germline-derived CDR1 and CDR2 are SGDLS and YYNGEE. CDR3 loop: CASSVVGENINEKLFF. The CDR3 region has the DNA TGTGCCAGCAGCGTAGTTGGGGAGAACATTAATGAAAAACTGTTTTTT.

The V gene is TRBV28, the J gene TRBJ1-1; D gene ambiguous. In germline, CDR1 is MDHEN, CDR2 SYDVKM. The V gene lost 5 bases and the J gene lost 1 base, with 8 bases spanning the gap. The CDR3 loop spans 13 amino acids. In DNA form, the CDR3 reads TGTGCCAGCAGTAAGCAGTCGAACACTGAAGCTTTCTTT. Protein: CASSKQSNTEAFF.

A few counts support this clone. This sequence joins TRBV10-1 and TRBJ1-4, with D maybe TRBD1 (5 bases). The CDR3 has 16 amino acids. Per germline, CDR1 WNHNN and CDR2 SYGVQD (reference sequence). The germline V and J ends were trimmed by 6 bases and 4 bases, with 18 bases remaining between them. The CDR3 sequence is CASSGELEGLNEKLFF. CDR3 DNA: TGCGCCAGCAGCGGAGAGCTCGAGGGGCTTAATGAAAAACTGTTTTTT.

The chain is built from TRBV28 and TRBJ1-6, with 8 nucleotides matching TRBD1. The germline V gene has CDR1 MDHEN and CDR2 SYDVKM. This CDR3 is built from 16 residues. After removal of 6 bases from V and 5 bases from J, the junction contained 9 bases not matched to a gene. The CDR3 loop is CASRYTGGLNNSPLHF. As DNA, the CDR3 is TGTGCCAGCAGATATACAGGGGGTCTGAATAATTCACCCCTCCACTTT.

This chain links TRBV5-1 with TRBJ2-5, with 13 bases matching TRBD2. The germline CDR1 and CDR2 sequences are SGHRS and YFSETQ. V was clipped by 4 bases and J by 5 bases; unmatched bases: 8. The CDR3 covers 16 residues. The CDR3 bases are TGCGCCAGCAGCCTGCGGACTAGCGGGGGCCCGGAGACCCAGTACTTC. Translation: CASSLRTSGGPETQYF. The whole variable domain, remainder taken from reference TRBV5-1 and TRBJ2-5, is KAGVTQTPRYLIKTRGQQVTLSCSPISGHRSVSWYQQTPGQGLQFLFEYFSETQRNKGNFPGRFSGRQFSNSRSEMNVSTLELGDSALYLCASSLRTSGGPETQYFGPGTRLLVL.

This rearrangement joins TRBV7-2 to TRBJ1-4; TRBD1 aligns across 9 bases. Per the germline V gene, CDR1 is SGHTA and CDR2 is FQGNSA. The CDR3 runs to 15 residues. The V segment lost 5 bases and the J segment 8 bases; nucleotides outside the gene matches: 9. CDR3 DNA: TGTGCCAGCAGCCTACCGACAGGGGGGTTAGAAAAACTGTTTTTT. Its translation: CASSLPTGGLEKLFF.

This chain joins TRBV6-6 and TRBJ1-2; 11 bases align to TRBD1. With V trimmed by 5 bases and J by 13 bases, 9 bases remained unmatched. CDR3 length: 13 amino acids. CDR1 MNHNY and CDR2 SVGAGI come from the germline V gene (reference sequence). The CDR3 sequence is CASSPGQGATCTF. The CDR3 coding sequence is TGTGCCAGCAGTCCCGGACAGGGGGCGACTTGCACCTTC.

For this clone: This same CDR3 is encoded by further DNA sequences in the sample. The chain carries TRBV4-3 and TRBJ2-7; 9 bases line up with TRBD1. V dropped 1 base and J dropped 3; count of bases not matched to a gene: 1. CDR3 length: 14 residues. Germline-derived CDR1 and CDR2 are LGHNA and YSLEER. CDR3 loop: CASSQGTGDYEQYF. Written as DNA, the CDR3 is TGCGCCAGCAGCCAAGGGACAGGGGACTACGAGCAGTACTTC.

The chain is built from TRBV27 and TRBJ1-5; 9 nucleotides match TRBD1. J lost 2 bases, V lost 9 bases, and 2 bases had no gene match. Germline CDR1 and CDR2: MNHEY and SMNVEV (reference sequence). This CDR3 comprises 13 residues. The CDR3 DNA sequence: TGTGCCAGTACAGGGGGCGGCAATCAGCCCCAGCATTTT. It codes for CASTGGGNQPQHF.

The rearrangement joins TRBV3-1 (or the pseudogene TRBV3-2) to TRBJ2-7, with a weak D call TRBD2 (6 bases). There are 13 residues in the CDR3. CDR1 and CDR2 (germline): LGHDT, YNNKEL (reference sequence). Trimming took 4 bases from V and 6 from J, leaving 13 bases between them. The CDR3 loop is CASSPGTYSEQYF. The CDR3 DNA is TGTGCCAGCAGCCCGGGGACTTATTCCGAGCAGTACTTC.